A selection of T cell receptor beta chains follows, all from one sample in a study of blood T cell repertoires in COVID-19. The protocol was immunoSEQ multiplex PCR, while the TCRdb copy is restricted to in-frame clones and leaves out a portion. The sample shows 30,000 or so clones, more than 80% of them seen only once. The specimen was peripheral blood. These receptors were obtained from a male donor with active COVID-19. The CDR3 runs from the conserved cysteine through the conserved F or W. Each record gives: clone size, CDR3 length, V gene, J gene, CDR3 protein. Size is omitted from some rows. Given values are once, few, many or a class for expanded clones.

>few|17|TRBV27|TRBJ2-2
CASSLWRRGGRGGELFF
>NA|16|TRBV19|TRBJ1-5
CASSIDPNRGNQPQHF
>NA|14|TRBV19|TRBJ2-3
CASSDRGFTDTQYF
>NA|10|TRBV20-1|TRBJ1-5
CAQGFQPQHF
>NA|15|TRBV5-1|TRBJ2-7
CASSQGGTGAYEQYF
>once|16|TRBV4-3|TRBJ2-3
CASSQDVAGGTDTQYF
>NA|14|TRBV6-5|TRBJ1-2
CASRGQPVNYGYTF
>NA|15|TRBV14|TRBJ1-5
CASSPTGHPSQPQHF
>NA|16|TRBV13|TRBJ2-5
CASSILGTGGRETQYF
>NA|12|TRBV4-1|TRBJ2-3
CASSLHGDTQYF
>NA|14|TRBV4-1|TRBJ1-5
CASSQDQGNQPQHF
>NA|19|TRBV7-8|TRBJ2-7
CASSSRGDSPIKRSYEQYF
>NA|17|TRBV11-3|TRBJ2-2
CASSLVMWDRATGELFF
>once|16|TRBV5-4|TRBJ2-3
CASSGGSSFFTDTQYF
>NA|12|TRBV11-3|TRBJ1-1
CASSTQGMGAFF
>NA|14|TRBV10-3|TRBJ1-5
CAISERAQVSTQHF
>NA|14|TRBV27|TRBJ2-7
CASSLFTGGHEQYF
>NA|13|TRBV9|TRBJ2-1
CASSELSTGEQFF
>NA|21|TRBV14|TRBJ1-1
CASSQDDWLFSPGQKNTEAFF
>NA|15|TRBV9|TRBJ2-1
CASRASGGPRNEQFF
>NA|15|TRBV6-1|TRBJ2-7
CASSDSGQPLYEQYF
>once|16|TRBV14|TRBJ2-1
CASSPVGVAGYNEQFF
>NA|18|TRBV4-3|TRBJ2-1
CASSQESFRDTSYNEQFF
>NA|13|TRBV6-1|TRBJ1-1
CASSEGQNTEAFF
>NA|16|TRBV18|TRBJ1-2
CASNRGTASAVYGYTF
>NA|14|TRBV18|TRBJ1-2
CASSPTDRTYGYTF
>NA|15|TRBV6-5|TRBJ1-2
CASSYSRVANYGYTF
>once|19|TRBV4-1|TRBJ2-7
CASSQATYLGLKGLYEQYF
>NA|15|TRBV5-1|TRBJ1-4
CASRVQGISNEKLFF
>NA|18|TRBV3-1/TRBV3-2|TRBJ1-5
CASSQARVGRYSNQPQHF
>NA|12|TRBV7-2|TRBJ1-2
CASSPGTGRNTF
>NA|15|TRBV30|TRBJ1-3
CAWSSGQVPGNTIYF
>NA|14|TRBV6-5|TRBJ1-5
CASSFRGSNQPQHF
>once|15|TRBV5-6|TRBJ1-1
CASSSAMRGGTEAFF
>NA|13|TRBV6-5|TRBJ1-1
CASSLRQDTEAFF
>NA|15|TRBV19|TRBJ1-2
CASSTLTADPIGYTF
>NA|13|TRBV19|TRBJ1-1
CASITGGQGEAFF
>NA|12|TRBV10-2|TRBJ1-1
CASTDGGRGAFF
>once|15|TRBV19|TRBJ1-2
CASSIDPFGNYGYTF
>NA|16|TRBV9|TRBJ2-1
CASSIGTSGGMGEQFF
>NA|15|TRBV18|TRBJ1-1
CASSPPGQSNTEAFF
>NA|13|TRBV5-6|TRBJ1-1
CASSLARGREAFF
>NA|16|TRBV19|TRBJ2-2
CASSFQTGIFGGELFF
>NA|15|TRBV7-9|TRBJ1-1
CASVSAWTLNTEAFF
>NA|12|TRBV30|TRBJ1-4
CAWSVQGEKLFF
>NA|16|TRBV19|TRBJ2-1
CASSPRTSSVKNEQFF
>NA|13|TRBV6-5|TRBJ1-3
CASSLGAGNTIYF
>NA|14|TRBV5-1|TRBJ2-7
CASSLGLLSGEQYF
>NA|16|TRBV27|TRBJ2-1
CASFQRGRGTYNEQFF
>NA|17|TRBV4-1|TRBJ1-5
CASSQDRARSVNQPQHF
>NA|17|TRBV5-1|TRBJ2-7
CASSLGGGRGLSYEQYF